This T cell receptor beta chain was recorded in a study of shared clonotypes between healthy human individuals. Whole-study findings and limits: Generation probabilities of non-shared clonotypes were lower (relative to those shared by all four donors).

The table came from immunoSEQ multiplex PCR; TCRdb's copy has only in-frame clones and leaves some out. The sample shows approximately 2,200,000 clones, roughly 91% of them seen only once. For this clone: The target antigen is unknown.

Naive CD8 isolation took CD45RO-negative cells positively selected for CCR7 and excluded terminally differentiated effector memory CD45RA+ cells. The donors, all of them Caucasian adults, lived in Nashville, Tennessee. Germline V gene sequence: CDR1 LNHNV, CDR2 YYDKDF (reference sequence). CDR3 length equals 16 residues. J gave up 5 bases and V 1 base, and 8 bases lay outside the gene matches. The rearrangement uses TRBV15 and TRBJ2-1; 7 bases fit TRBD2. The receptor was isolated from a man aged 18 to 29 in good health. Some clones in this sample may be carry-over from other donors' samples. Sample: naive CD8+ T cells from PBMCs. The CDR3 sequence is CATSRGEGYDDNEQFF. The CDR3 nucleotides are TGTGCCACCAGCAGAGGGGAGGGTTACGACGACAATGAGCAGTTCTTC. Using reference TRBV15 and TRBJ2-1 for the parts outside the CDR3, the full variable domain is DAMVIQNPRYQVTQFGKPVTLSCSQTLNHNVMYWYQQKSSQAPKLLFHYYDKDFNNEADTPDNFQSRRPNTSFCFLDIRSPGLGDTAMYLCATSRGEGYDDNEQFFGPGTRLTVL.